The source of this TCR beta chain is a study of long-term antiretroviral therapy in people with HIV. The CDR3 is 13 amino acids. CDR1 GTSNPN and CDR2 SVGIG come from the germline V gene (reference sequence). General study results and limits: Transplant donor controls retained higher diversity, though diversity increased after ART.

The run of the v3.0 immunoSEQ assay was at survey level. TCRdb's table, derived via immunoSEQ multiplex PCR, lists solely in-frame clones and lacks some. The sample has 20,000 to 25,000 clones; about 80% are singletons. Note on this clone: Its antigen is not known. The junction departs from germline at one end; a sequencing error may be responsible.

The receptor comes from a young man with HIV. The J gene is TRBJ2-7, the V gene TRBV30; the match to TRBD2 covers 11 bases. The sample consisted of unsorted PBMCs, taken 0.5 years after starting antiretroviral therapy. CDR3: CAWSASTSGTNRF. CDR3 nucleotide sequence: TGTGCCTGGAGTGCCTCGACTAGCGGGACAAACCGGTTC.